Presented here are 8 T cell receptor beta chains from one specimen sequenced in a study of CD8 T cells in Susac syndrome. Roughly 0.45 to 1 ug RNA was reverse transcribed with random hexamers. TCRdb called the immunoSEQ multiplex PCR reads again in MiXCR, with one record for every CDR3 protein. The table shows roughly 200,000 distinct CDR3 sequences, with about 94% occurring only once. The material sequenced was CD4+ T cells from PBMCs. The origin of the receptors is a human donor with Susac syndrome.

CDR3 loop: CASSLYRGWYEQYF. The CDR3 DNA reads TGTGCCAGCAGCTTGTACAGGGGATGGTACGAGCAGTACTTC. The J gene is TRBJ2-7, the V gene TRBV5-6, with TRBD1 matching over 7 bases. Per the germline V gene, CDR1 is SGHDT and CDR2 is YYEEEE. The J segment lost 4 bases and the V segment lost 1 base, leaving 5 bases of the junction unmatched. This CDR3 contains 14 residues.

V usage is TRBV30 and J usage is TRBJ2-7; D not certain. The CDR3 is made up of 14 amino acids. Germline V CDR1 and CDR2: GTSNPN, SVGIG (reference sequence). V was clipped by 3 bases and J by 6 bases, with 18 bases between them. CDR3 nucleotides: TGTGCCTGGAGCTTCAGGACCGTGTTCCCCGAGCAGTACTTC. Translation: CAWSFRTVFPEQYF.

The V gene is TRBV29-1, the J gene TRBJ1-1, with 7 bases aligning to TRBD1. The V segment lost 2 bases and the J segment 3 bases; nucleotides outside the gene matches: 6. CDR3 size: 14 residues. Germline lookup yields CDR1 SQVTM and CDR2 ANQGSEA. The CDR3 DNA reads TGCAGCGTTGAACTTCGACAGGGCCACACTGAAGCTTTCTTT. Protein: CSVELRQGHTEAFF.

The chain recombines TRBV4-1 with TRBJ1-2; the D gene is possibly TRBD1 (6 bases). This CDR3 has 16 residues. V was cut by 1 base and J by 4 bases, with 16 bases left in between. The germline CDR1 and CDR2 sequences are MGHRA and YSYEKL. CDR3 nucleotides: TGCGCCAGCAGCCAAGTATGGGGGGGCGCGGGCTATGGCTACACCTTC. This gives the protein CASSQVWGGAGYGYTF.

This chain uses TRBV7-2 with TRBJ2-7; D is possibly TRBD2 (6 bases). The CDR3 covers 14 residues. Germline CDR1 and CDR2: SGHTA and FQGNSA. V dropped 1 base and J dropped 6 bases, with 13 bases sitting between them. As DNA, the CDR3 is TGTGCCAGCAGCTTAGTTCCGGAGGGGCTCGAGCAGTACTTC. Amino acids: CASSLVPEGLEQYF.

The chain carries TRBV11-2 and TRBJ1-2, with D possibly matching TRBD1 (5 bases). Trimming took off 0 bases at V and 2 bases at J, with 16 bases between the two ends. The CDR3 runs 17 residues. The germline V gene has CDR1 SGHAT and CDR2 FQNNGV. The CDR3 spells CASSLDGRAGANYGYTF. The CDR3, as DNA: TGTGCCAGCAGCTTAGATGGGAGGGCCGGGGCCAACTATGGCTACACCTTC.

CDR3 sequence reads: CSALGGQGHNEQFF. The CDR3 DNA reads as TGCAGTGCTCTGGGCGGGCAGGGCCACAATGAGCAGTTCTTC. This sequence joins TRBV20-1 and TRBJ2-1; D possibly uses TRBD1 or TRBD2 (5 bases each). Trimming pared 5 bases from V and 5 bases from J, leaving 16 bases between. The CDR3 is 14 residues long. In germline, CDR1 is DFQATT, CDR2 SNEGSKA (reference sequence).

The gene calls are TRBV7-2 and TRBJ2-7, with 10 bases lining up with TRBD1. With 5 bases clipped from V and 4 bases from J, the junction kept 5 bases outside the gene matches. Germline loops: CDR1 SGHTA, CDR2 FQGNSA. The CDR3 extends over 14 amino acids. The CDR3 sequence is CASSRDRGTYEQYF. For the CDR3, the DNA is TGTGCCAGCAGCCGGGACAGGGGCACATACGAGCAGTACTTC.